This TCR beta chain was recorded in a study of identical twins. Germline V gene lookup returns CDR1 SGHRS and CDR2 YFSETQ. The CDR3 runs to 19 residues. Trimming left V 0 bases short and J 10 bases short, with 29 bases between. MiXCR, run by TCRdb on the 5' RACE reads, gives a single entry per CDR3 protein. The sample lists approximately 190,000 distinct CDR3 sequences, around a sixth occurring once. Study-level points and caveats: Donors were not followed over many years; analysis was cross-sectional.

Concerning this clonotype: Its antigen remains unknown.

This sample also belongs to another study, concerning T cells expressing NK-cell markers. Per that study: A few donors likewise had their CD3+CD56-NKG2C+ fraction led by these clonotypes.

This clonotype was sampled from a woman aged 18 to 35 in good health. The source material was CD8+ T cells sorted from blood. The chain has TRBV5-1 and TRBJ2-1; D is perhaps TRBD2 (7 bases). Here the CDR3 reads CASSLARGPSGPRAREQFF. For the CDR3, the DNA is TGCGCCAGCAGCTTGGCACGGGGGCCTAGCGGCCCTAGGGCTAGGGAGCAGTTCTTC.